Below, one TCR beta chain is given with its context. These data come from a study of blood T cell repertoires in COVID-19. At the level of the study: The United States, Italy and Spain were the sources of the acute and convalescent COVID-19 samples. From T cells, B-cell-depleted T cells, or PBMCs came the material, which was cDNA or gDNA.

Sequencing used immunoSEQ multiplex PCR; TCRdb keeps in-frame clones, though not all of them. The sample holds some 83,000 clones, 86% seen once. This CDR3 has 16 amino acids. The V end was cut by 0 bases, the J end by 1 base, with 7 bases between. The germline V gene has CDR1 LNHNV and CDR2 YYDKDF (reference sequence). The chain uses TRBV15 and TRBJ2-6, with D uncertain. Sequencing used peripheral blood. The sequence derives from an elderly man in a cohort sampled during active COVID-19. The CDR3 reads CATSRDLTSGANVLTF. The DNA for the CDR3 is TGTGCCACCAGCAGAGATTTAACTTCTGGGGCCAACGTCCTGACTTTC.